This TCR beta chain was profiled in a study of cytomegalovirus exposure and HLA in healthy donors. Study-level points and caveats: The availability of immune exposure information extended only to CMV serostatus. As was reported, the classifier diagnosed cytomegalovirus status with high specificity and sensitivity. TCR beta chains associated with HLA were, in a later analysis, more clonally expanded than equally common others.

About this clone: Its antigen is not identified.

PCR employed 60 Vbeta and 13 Jbeta primers. In the authors' methods: There were about 80 million unique TCR beta chains by a later count, and some 12 million of them were shared. The repertoire was sequenced with immunoSEQ multiplex PCR; TCRdb's copy has only in-frame clones and lacks some. The D gene and trimming were derived from the DNA, and the V and J assignments and clone size from that table. The repertoire consists of about 120,000 clones, with around 74% occurring once and the leading ten covering roughly 31%. Trimming took 2 bases from V and 4 from J, leaving 7 bases between them. Germline V gene sequence: CDR1 SGHNT, CDR2 YENEEA. CDR3 size: 13 residues.

Sequences were obtained from PBMCs. The receptor was isolated from a man aged 55 to 70 in good health and CMV-seropositive. The chain links TRBV11-3 to TRBJ2-3; D uncertain. Written as DNA, the CDR3 is TGTGCCAGCAGCTTAAATGGAGCAGATACGCAGTATTTT. This translates into CASSLNGADTQYF.